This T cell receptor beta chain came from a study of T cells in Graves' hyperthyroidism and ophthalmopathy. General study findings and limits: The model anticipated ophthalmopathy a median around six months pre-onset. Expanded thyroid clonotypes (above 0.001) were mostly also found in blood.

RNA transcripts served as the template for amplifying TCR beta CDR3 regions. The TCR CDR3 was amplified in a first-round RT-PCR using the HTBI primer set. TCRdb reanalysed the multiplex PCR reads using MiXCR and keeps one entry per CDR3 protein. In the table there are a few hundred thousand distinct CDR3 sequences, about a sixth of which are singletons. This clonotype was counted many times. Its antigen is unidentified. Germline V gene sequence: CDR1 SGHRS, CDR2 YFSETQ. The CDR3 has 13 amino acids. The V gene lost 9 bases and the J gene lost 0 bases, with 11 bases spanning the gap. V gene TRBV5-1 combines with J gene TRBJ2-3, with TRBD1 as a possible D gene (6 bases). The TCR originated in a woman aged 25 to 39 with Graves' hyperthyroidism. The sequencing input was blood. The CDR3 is CANRQASTDTQYF. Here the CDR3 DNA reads TGCGCCAATCGACAGGCTAGCACAGATACGCAGTATTTT.